This paragraph covers one TCR beta chain sequence. No antigen is known for it. The sample is drawn from a study of T cell clones after liver transplantation. Across the whole study: As an antigen-independent comparator, third-party-reactive TCRbeta sequences came from pre-transplant mixed lymphocyte reactions. Study results and limitations: In a couple of subjects, few donor cells limited the measurable donor-reactive repertoire.

Sequenced by immunoSEQ multiplex PCR; TCRdb stores in-frame clones only, minus some. The sample includes around 30,000 clones, about 94% of them seen just once. This TCR was sampled from a human patient who received a liver transplant. Some T cells may be graft donor cells. The source material was CD8+ T cells from blood, sampled 12 months after liver transplant.

The CDR3 spells CASRPGQGATDTQYF. CDR3 coding DNA: TGTGCCAGCAGACCCGGACAGGGAGCCACAGATACGCAGTATTTT. The gene calls are TRBV28 and TRBJ2-3, with 8 nucleotides matching TRBD1. V dropped 6 bases and J dropped 2; count of bases not matched to a gene: 7. CDR1 and CDR2 (germline): MDHEN, SYDVKM. This CDR3 is 15 amino acids long. Variable domain in full (rest from reference TRBV28 and TRBJ2-3): DVKVTQSSRYLVKRTGEKVFLECVQDMDHENMFWYRQDPGLGLRLIYFSYDVKMKEKGDIPEGYSVSREKKERFSLILESASTNQTSMYLCASRPGQGATDTQYFGPGTRLTVL.